The clone carrying this T cell receptor (beta chain) was counted between two and nine times. Antigen unknown. The data originate from a study of OX40 agonist ivuxolimab in advanced cancers. Study in general: Patients were treated with ivuxolimab, an agonistic anti-OX40 (CD134) antibody. Enrolled patients in dose escalation had cancers that were hepatocellular carcinoma, melanoma, renal cell or head and neck cancer. Study-level results: Nonresponders included some who also had low normalized T-cell clonal expansion.

No patient had autoimmune disease or received systemic immunosuppression. Profiled with immunoSEQ multiplex PCR; TCRdb holds only in-frame clones, not every one. The sample gives 65,000 to 80,000 clones, 84% of which show up once; 0.51% is in the top ten. The germline V gene encodes CDR1 MGHDK and CDR2 SYGVNS. The germline V and J ends were trimmed by 4 bases and 3 bases, with 9 bases remaining between them. The CDR3 consists of 13 residues. This sample comprised CD4+ or CD8+ T cells sorted from blood, obtained in a trial of the OX40 agonist ivuxolimab. This TCR was sampled from an adult with an advanced solid tumor such as melanoma, head and neck, liver or kidney cancer. The gene calls are TRBV25-1 and TRBJ1-2; unclear D gene. As DNA, the CDR3 is TGTGCCAGCAGTGGGCGGGTGGACTATGGCTACACCTTC. Translated, it gives CASSGRVDYGYTF.